The 10 T cell receptor beta chains below come from one sample, sequenced in a study of control samples from healthy donors and cancer patients. TCRdb keeps only in-frame clones here, not all; method: immunoSEQ multiplex PCR. The table has about 92,000 clones, roughly four fifths seen once. The sequenced material came from blood. The source of these receptors is a woman between 55 and 75 years old in good health.

V and J are TRBV29-1 and TRBJ1-1, with TRBD1 as a possible D gene (6 bases). CDR1 SQVTM and CDR2 ANQGSEA come from the germline V gene. The length of the CDR3 is 13 residues. Trimming stripped 7 bases from V and 2 bases from J, with 14 bases between. CDR3 amino acids: CSGRQEVNTEAFF. The CDR3 DNA sequence: TGCAGCGGCCGACAGGAGGTAAACACTGAAGCTTTCTTT.

The rearrangement uses TRBV7-8 and TRBJ2-7, with 7 bases that match TRBD1. With V trimmed by 6 bases and J by 7 bases, 9 bases remained unmatched. Germline loops: CDR1 SGHVS, CDR2 FQNEAQ. This CDR3 is built from 13 residues. This CDR3 reads CASRGTGAGEQYF. The CDR3 DNA reads TGTGCCAGCAGGGGTACAGGGGCCGGGGAGCAGTACTTC.

The rearrangement links TRBV18 to TRBJ2-2; 8 bases are shared with TRBD1. The CDR3 consists of 16 residues. The V gene's germline CDR1 is KGHSH and CDR2 LQKENI. The V gene end was trimmed by 1 base and the J gene end by 1 base; junction bases not matched to a gene: 2. For the CDR3, the DNA is TGTGCCAGCTCACCACAGGGGACAGGGAACACCGGGGAGCTGTTTTTT. Amino acids: CASSPQGTGNTGELFF.

V and J are TRBV24-1 and TRBJ2-3; TRBD2 agrees at 12 bases. This CDR3 is built from 15 residues. CDR1 is KGHDR and CDR2 is SFDVKD in the germline V gene. V lost 10 bases, J lost 3 bases, and 7 bases stayed unmatched. CDR3 sequence: CATSSGGAATDTQYF. The CDR3 bases are TGTGCCACTTCTAGCGGGGGGGCCGCGACAGATACGCAGTATTTT.

V is TRBV27 and J is TRBJ2-2, with D possibly being TRBD1 (6 bases). The CDR3 extends over 15 amino acids. Looked up from germline, CDR1 is MNHEY and CDR2 is SMNVEV (reference sequence). V gave up 5 bases and J gave up 3 bases, with 13 bases separating them. The CDR3 spells CASSQQGPDTGELFF. The CDR3 bases are TGTGCCAGCAGTCAACAGGGACCCGACACCGGGGAGCTGTTTTTT.

The genes are TRBV28 and TRBJ1-2; TRBD1 matches at 7 bases. Germline trimming cut 8 bases from V and 6 bases from J; bases unmatched to any gene: 9. The CDR3 is 13 amino acids. From germline, CDR1 is MDHEN and CDR2 SYDVKM. The CDR3: CASQGVLEDGYTF. CDR3 bases: TGTGCCAGCCAGGGGGTATTAGAGGATGGCTACACCTTC.

This sequence joins TRBV6-6 and TRBJ2-5; TRBD1 matches 11 bases. Germline V lookup: CDR1 MNHNY, CDR2 SVGAGI (reference sequence). Losses at the gene ends were 4 bases for V and 4 bases for J; bases not matched to a gene: 5. The CDR3 contains 15 residues. For the CDR3, the DNA is TGTGCCAGCAGTTGGACAGGGGGCGGGATAGAGACCCAGTACTTC. Protein product: CASSWTGGGIETQYF.

The sample holds a few counts of this clone. The chain recombines TRBV29-1 with TRBJ1-2; 8 positions agree with TRBD1. The CDR3 totals 13 residues. CDR1 is SQVTM and CDR2 is ANQGSEA in the germline V gene. Germline trimming cut 6 bases from V and 2 bases from J; bases unmatched to any gene: 5. The CDR3 DNA is TGCAGCGTGTTGACAGGGGTCAACTATGGCTACACCTTC. It is translated as CSVLTGVNYGYTF.

Here the CDR3 reads CASSPRGLAGWNEQFF. The CDR3 DNA sequence: TGTGCCAGCAGCCCTAGGGGACTAGCGGGATGGAATGAGCAGTTCTTC. V and J are TRBV28 and TRBJ2-1, with 13 bases fitting TRBD2. The CDR3 is 16 residues long. Germline V gives CDR1 MDHEN, CDR2 SYDVKM. V was clipped by 6 bases and J by 7 bases; unmatched bases: 9.

The rearrangement uses TRBV27 and TRBJ1-4; D is uncertain. CDR1 and CDR2 (germline): MNHEY, SMNVEV (reference sequence). The CDR3 sequence is 14 residues long. V was pared by 3 bases and J by 3 bases, with 8 bases between. This CDR3 reads CASSFWGANEKLFF. CDR3 in DNA: TGTGCCAGCAGTTTCTGGGGTGCTAATGAAAAACTGTTTTTT.